Listed here is a single T cell receptor (beta chain). The data stem from a study of blood T cells in healthy people across ages. This CDR3 region has 15 residues. Germline-derived CDR1 and CDR2 are DFQATT and SNEGSKA (reference sequence). Trimming stripped 0 bases from V and 5 bases from J, with 16 bases between. For the second PCR, which ran for roughly 6 to 12 cycles, a sample-barcoded 5' primer and a J-beta primer mix were used. Each cDNA was tagged by a template-switch adaptor containing 12 random nucleotides. TCRdb re-called the 5' RACE reads through MiXCR, storing one row per CDR3 protein. The top ten hold 20% to 25% of the sample, which has 1.8 million or so distinct CDR3 sequences, roughly two fifths seen once. Samples each had at least 5 micrograms of total RNA extracted.

The chain uses TRBV20-1 and TRBJ1-1; D may be TRBD1 (6 bases). The sequence was collected from a human donor in good health. The sequenced material came from blood. DNA for the CDR3: TGCAGTGCTAGAGATCGCGGGGGGGCTGGGACTGAAGCTTTCTTT. Translating it yields CSARDRGGAGTEAFF.